The sequence of this T cell receptor beta chain was determined in a study of blood T cell repertoires in COVID-19. Background on the study: Acute and convalescent COVID-19 specimens originated in the United States, Italy and Spain. The cDNA or gDNA used as material had been derived from T cells, B-cell-depleted T cells, or PBMCs.

The CDR3 covers 15 residues. V lost 0 bases, J lost 4 bases, and 13 bases lay in between. CDR1 is SGHAT, CDR2 FQNNGV, per germline. Generated by immunoSEQ multiplex PCR, the TCRdb table keeps only in-frame clones and is missing some. The sample includes 95,000 to 100,000 clones, approximately 86% of them seen just once. The V call is TRBV11-2, the J call TRBJ2-7; possible D gene TRBD2, 5 bases. This receptor was identified in a man older than 75 with acute or convalescent COVID-19. Sequenced: peripheral blood. The CDR3 DNA sequence: TGTGCCAGCAGCTTAGAAGAGGGCCGAGCGTACGAGCAGTACTTC. This translates into CASSLEEGRAYEQYF.